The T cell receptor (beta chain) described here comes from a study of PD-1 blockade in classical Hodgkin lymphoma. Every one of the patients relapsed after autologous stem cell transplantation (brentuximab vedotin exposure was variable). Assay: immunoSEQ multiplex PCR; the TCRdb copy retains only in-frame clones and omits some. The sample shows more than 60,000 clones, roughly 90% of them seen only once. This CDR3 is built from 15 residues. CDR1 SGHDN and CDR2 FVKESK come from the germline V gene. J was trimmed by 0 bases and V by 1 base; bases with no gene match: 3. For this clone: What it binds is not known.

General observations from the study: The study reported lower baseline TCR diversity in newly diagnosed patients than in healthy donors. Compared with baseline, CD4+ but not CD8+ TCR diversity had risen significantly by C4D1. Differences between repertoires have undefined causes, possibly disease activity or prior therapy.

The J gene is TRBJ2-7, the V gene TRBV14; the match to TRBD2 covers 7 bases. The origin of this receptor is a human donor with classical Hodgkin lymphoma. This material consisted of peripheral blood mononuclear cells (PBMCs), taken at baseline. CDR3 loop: CASSQVLAASYEQYF. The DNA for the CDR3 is TGTGCCAGCAGCCAAGTTCTAGCGGCCTCCTACGAGCAGTACTTC.